The 3 T cell receptor beta chains presented below share a single source sample, sequenced in a study of blood T cells in healthy people across ages. A J-beta primer mix and a sample-barcoded 5' primer were used in a second PCR of roughly 6 to 11 cycles. Each CDR3 protein is one row after TCRdb ran MiXCR on the 5' RACE reads. The data hold around 1,000,000 distinct CDR3 sequences, with around two fifths observed a single time. Sequencing was done on a sample of blood. These TCRs come from a young man in good health.

For this clonotype: The junction departs from germline at one end; a sequencing error may be responsible. CDR3: CAGSLATEAFF. The CDR3 DNA reads TGTGCCGGCAGCTTGGCCACTGAAGCTTTCTTT. V usage is TRBV5-6 and J usage is TRBJ1-1; no reliable D call. Germline V gene sequence: CDR1 SGHDT, CDR2 YYEEEE. This CDR3 is 11 amino acids long.

The sample holds a few counts of this clonotype. The chain uses TRBV4-1 and TRBJ2-2; D may correspond to TRBD1 or TRBD2 (5 bases each). Trimming left V 6 bases short and J 0 bases short, with 17 bases between. The V gene's germline CDR1 is MGHRA and CDR2 YSYEKL. The CDR3 has 17 residues. The CDR3 region has the DNA TGCGCCAGCAGTCCTCCGGGACCCGTTGCGAACACCGGGGAGCTGTTTTTT. Its protein product is CASSPPGPVANTGELFF.

This clonotype has a handful of counts. This chain links TRBV5-1 with TRBJ2-5; 7 nucleotides align to TRBD1. V lost 2 bases and J lost 2; bases outside the gene matches: 9. Germline V CDR1 and CDR2: SGHRS, YFSETQ. The CDR3 is 16 amino acids. The CDR3 sequence is CASSFSGTARQETQYF. In DNA form, the CDR3 reads TGCGCCAGCAGCTTCTCTGGGACAGCAAGACAAGAGACCCAGTACTTC.